This paragraph covers one T cell receptor beta chain sequence. These data originate in a study of blood T cell repertoires in COVID-19. The length of the CDR3 is 14 residues. The V gene lost 4 bases and the J gene lost 4 bases, with 14 bases spanning the gap. Per germline, CDR1 SGDLS and CDR2 YYNGEE. Sequenced by immunoSEQ multiplex PCR; TCRdb stores in-frame clones only, minus some. This sample has about 120,000 clones, with roughly 80% found just once. The gene calls are TRBV9 and TRBJ1-1; no clear D gene. The specimen was peripheral blood. This receptor was obtained from a man in his sixties with acute or convalescent COVID-19. This chain's CDR3 is CASSLDRVGTEAFF. The CDR3 region has the DNA TGTGCCAGCAGCTTAGACCGGGTCGGCACTGAAGCTTTCTTT.